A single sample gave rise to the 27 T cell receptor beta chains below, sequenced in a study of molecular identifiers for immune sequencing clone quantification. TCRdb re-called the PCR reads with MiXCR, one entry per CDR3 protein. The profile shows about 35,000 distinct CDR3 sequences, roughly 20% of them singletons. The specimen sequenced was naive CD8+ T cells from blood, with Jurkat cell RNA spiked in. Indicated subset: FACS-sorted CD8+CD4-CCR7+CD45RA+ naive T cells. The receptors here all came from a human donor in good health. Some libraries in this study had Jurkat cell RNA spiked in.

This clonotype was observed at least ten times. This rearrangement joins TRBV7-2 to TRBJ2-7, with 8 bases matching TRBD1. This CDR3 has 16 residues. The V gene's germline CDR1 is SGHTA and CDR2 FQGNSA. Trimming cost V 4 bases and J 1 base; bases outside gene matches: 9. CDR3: CASSYPTRDRSYEQYF. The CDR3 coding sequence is TGTGCCAGCAGCTATCCAACACGGGACAGGTCCTACGAGCAGTACTTC.

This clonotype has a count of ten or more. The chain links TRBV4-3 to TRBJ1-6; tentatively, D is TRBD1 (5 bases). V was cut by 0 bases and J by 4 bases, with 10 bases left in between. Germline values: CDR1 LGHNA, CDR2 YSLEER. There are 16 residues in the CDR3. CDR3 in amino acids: CASSQEVEGYNSPLHF. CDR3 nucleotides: TGCGCCAGCAGCCAAGAGGTCGAGGGGTATAATTCACCCCTCCACTTT.

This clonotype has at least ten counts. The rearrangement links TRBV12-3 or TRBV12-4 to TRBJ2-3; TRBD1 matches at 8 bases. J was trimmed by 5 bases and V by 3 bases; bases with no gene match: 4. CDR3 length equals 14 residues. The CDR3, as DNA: TGTGCCAGCAGTTTCCGGACAGGGATAGATACGCAGTATTTT. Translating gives CASSFRTGIDTQYF.

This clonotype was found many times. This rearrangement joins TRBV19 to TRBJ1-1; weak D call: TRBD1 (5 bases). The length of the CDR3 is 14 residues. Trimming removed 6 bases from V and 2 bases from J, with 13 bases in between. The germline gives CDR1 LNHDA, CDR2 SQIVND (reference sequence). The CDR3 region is CASSLQGLNTEAFF. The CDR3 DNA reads TGTGCCAGTAGCCTCCAGGGTCTAAACACTGAAGCTTTCTTT. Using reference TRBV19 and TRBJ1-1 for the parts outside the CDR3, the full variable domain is DGGITQSPKYLFRKEGQNVTLSCEQNLNHDAMYWYRQDPGQGLRLIYYSQIVNDFQKGDIAEGYSVSREKKESFPLTVTSAQKNPTAFYLCASSLQGLNTEAFFGQGTRLTVV.

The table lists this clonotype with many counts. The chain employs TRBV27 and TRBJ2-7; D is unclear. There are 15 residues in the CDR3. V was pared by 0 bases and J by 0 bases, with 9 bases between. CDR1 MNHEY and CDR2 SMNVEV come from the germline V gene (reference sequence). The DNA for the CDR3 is TGTGCCAGCAGTTTATCATACGGTTACTCCTACGAGCAGTACTTC. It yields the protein CASSLSYGYSYEQYF.

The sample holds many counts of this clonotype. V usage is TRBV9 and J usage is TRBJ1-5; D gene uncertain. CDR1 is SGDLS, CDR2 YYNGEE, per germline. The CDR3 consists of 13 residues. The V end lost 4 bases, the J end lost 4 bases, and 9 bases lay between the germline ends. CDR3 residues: CASSPGANQPQHF. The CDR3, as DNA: TGTGCCAGCAGCCCGGGAGCGAATCAGCCCCAGCATTTT.

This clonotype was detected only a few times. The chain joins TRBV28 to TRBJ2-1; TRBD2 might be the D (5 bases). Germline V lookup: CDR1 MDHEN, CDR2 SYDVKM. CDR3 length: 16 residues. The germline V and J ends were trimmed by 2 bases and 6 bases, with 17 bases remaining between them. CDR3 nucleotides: TGTGCCAGCAGTTTAGTTCCAGCGGAGAGCGGCAATGAGCAGTTCTTC. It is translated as CASSLVPAESGNEQFF.

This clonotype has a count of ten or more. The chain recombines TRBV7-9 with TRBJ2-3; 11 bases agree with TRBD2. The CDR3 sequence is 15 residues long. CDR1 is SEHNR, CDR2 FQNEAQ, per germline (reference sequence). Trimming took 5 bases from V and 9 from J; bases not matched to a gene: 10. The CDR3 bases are TGTGCCAGCAGCCCAGTAGCGGGAGGGCCCCCCACGCAGTATTTT. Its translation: CASSPVAGGPPTQYF.

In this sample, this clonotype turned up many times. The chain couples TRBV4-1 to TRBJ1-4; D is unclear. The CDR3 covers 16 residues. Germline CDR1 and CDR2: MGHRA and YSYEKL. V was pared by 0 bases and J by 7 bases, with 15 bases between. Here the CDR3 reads CASSQDPGARPEKLFF. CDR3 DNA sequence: TGCGCCAGCAGCCAAGACCCGGGAGCCCGCCCTGAAAAACTGTTTTTT.

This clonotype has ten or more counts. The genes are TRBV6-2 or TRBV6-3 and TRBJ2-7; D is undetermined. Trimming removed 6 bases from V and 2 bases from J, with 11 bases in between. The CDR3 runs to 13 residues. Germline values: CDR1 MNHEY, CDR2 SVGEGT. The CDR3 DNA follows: TGTGCCAGCAGCAAACAGAACACCTACGAGCAGTACTTC. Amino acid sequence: CASSKQNTYEQYF.

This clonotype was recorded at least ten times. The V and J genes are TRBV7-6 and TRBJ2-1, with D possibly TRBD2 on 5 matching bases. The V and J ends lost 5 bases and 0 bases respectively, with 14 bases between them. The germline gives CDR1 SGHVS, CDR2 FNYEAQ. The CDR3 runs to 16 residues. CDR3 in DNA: TGTGCCAGCAGCCCGGGGATAGCGAGCTCCTACAATGAGCAGTTCTTC. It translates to CASSPGIASSYNEQFF.

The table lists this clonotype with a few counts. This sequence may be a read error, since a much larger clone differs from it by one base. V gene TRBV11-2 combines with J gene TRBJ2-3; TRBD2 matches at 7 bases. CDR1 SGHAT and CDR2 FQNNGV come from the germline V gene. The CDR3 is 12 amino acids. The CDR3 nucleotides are TGTGCCAGCAGCCCTGGGGGGGATACGCGGTATTTT. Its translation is CASSPGGDTRYF. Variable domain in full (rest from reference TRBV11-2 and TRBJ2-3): EAGVAQSPRYKIIEKRQSVAFWCNPISGHATLYWYQQILGQGPKLLIQFQNNGVVDDSQLPKDRFSAERLKGVDSTLKIQPAKLEDSAVYLCASSPGGDTRYFGPGTRLTVL.

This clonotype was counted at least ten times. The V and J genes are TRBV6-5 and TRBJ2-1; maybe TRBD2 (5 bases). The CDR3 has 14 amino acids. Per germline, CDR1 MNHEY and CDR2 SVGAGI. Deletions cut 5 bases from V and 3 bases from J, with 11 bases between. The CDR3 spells CASSSDDYYNEQFF. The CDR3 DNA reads TGTGCCAGCAGTAGCGACGACTACTACAATGAGCAGTTCTTC.

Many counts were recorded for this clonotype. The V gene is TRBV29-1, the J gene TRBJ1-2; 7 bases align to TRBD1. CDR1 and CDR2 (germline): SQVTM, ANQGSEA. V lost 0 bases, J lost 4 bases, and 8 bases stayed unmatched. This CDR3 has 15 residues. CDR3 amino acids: CSVEDGTETIYGYTF. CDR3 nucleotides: TGCAGCGTTGAAGATGGGACAGAAACTATCTATGGCTACACCTTC.

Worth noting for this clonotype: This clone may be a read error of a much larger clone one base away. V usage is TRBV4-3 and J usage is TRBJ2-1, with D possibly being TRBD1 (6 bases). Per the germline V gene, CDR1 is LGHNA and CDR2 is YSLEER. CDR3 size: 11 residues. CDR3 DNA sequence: TGCGCCAGCAGCCAAGGACAGGAGCAGTCCTTC. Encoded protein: CASSQGQEQSF.

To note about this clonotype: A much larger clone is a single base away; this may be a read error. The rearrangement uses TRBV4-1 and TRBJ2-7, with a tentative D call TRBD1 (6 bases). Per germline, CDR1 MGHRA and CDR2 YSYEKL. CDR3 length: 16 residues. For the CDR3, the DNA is TGCGCCAGCAGCCATCCTAGGGGGTCCGACGTCTACGGGCAGTACTTC. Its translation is CASSHPRGSDVYGQYF.

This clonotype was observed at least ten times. Written as DNA, the CDR3 is TGTGCCAGCTCATCGGGACTAGCGGTCTACGAGCAGTACTTC. Encoded protein: CASSSGLAVYEQYF. J is TRBJ2-7 and V is TRBV18; 11 bases are a match to TRBD2. The CDR3 sequence is 14 residues long. Germline trimming cut 5 bases from V and 3 bases from J; bases unmatched to any gene: 3. Germline loops: CDR1 KGHSH, CDR2 LQKENI.

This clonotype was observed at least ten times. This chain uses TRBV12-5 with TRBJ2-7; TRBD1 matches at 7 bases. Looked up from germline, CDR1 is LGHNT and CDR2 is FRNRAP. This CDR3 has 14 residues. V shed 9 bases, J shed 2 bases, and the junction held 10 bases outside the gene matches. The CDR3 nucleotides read TGTGCTAGCAAAACCTCGGGACAGACCTACGAGCAGTACTTC. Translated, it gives CASKTSGQTYEQYF. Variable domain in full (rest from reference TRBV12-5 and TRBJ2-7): DARVTQTPRHKVTEMGQEVTMRCQPILGHNTVFWYRQTMMQGLELLAYFRNRAPLDDSGMPKDRFSAEMPDATLATLKIQPSEPRDSAVYFCASKTSGQTYEQYFGPGTRLTVT.

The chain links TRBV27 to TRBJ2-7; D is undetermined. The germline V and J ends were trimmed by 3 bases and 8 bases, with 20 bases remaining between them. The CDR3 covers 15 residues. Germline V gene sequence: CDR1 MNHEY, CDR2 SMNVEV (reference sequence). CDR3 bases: TGTGCCAGCAGTTTTATGGCAAGGAAAATTCTTAAGCAGTACTTC. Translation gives CASSFMARKILKQYF.

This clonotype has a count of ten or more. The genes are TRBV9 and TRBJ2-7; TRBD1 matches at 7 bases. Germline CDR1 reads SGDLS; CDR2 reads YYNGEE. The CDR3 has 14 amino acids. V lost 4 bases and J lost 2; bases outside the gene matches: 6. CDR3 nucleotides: TGTGCCAGCAGCCCTTCGACAGGGACCTACGAGCAGTACTTC. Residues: CASSPSTGTYEQYF.

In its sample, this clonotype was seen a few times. In DNA, the CDR3 is TGTGCCAGCAGTTCAGCCCCAAGGGGAGCTCCTATCCTTGGCTACACCTTC. It specifies CASSSAPRGAPILGYTF. This rearrangement joins TRBV28 to TRBJ1-2; D may be TRBD1 (5 bases). Trimming removed 4 bases at V and 7 bases at J, with 25 bases between. CDR1 and CDR2 from the germline V gene are MDHEN and SYDVKM. CDR3 length equals 17 residues.

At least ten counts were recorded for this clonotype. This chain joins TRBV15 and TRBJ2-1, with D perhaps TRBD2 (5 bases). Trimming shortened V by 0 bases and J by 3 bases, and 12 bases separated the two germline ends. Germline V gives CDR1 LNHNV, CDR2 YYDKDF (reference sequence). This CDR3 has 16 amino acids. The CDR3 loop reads CATSRDGRVDYNEQFF. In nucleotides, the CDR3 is TGTGCCACCAGCAGAGATGGGCGGGTCGACTACAATGAGCAGTTCTTC.

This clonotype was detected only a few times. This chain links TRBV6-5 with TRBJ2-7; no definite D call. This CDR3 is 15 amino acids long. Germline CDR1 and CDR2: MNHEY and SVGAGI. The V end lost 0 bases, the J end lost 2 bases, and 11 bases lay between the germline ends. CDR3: CASSYSGGVAYEQYF. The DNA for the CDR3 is TGTGCCAGCAGTTACTCAGGTGGGGTAGCCTACGAGCAGTACTTC.

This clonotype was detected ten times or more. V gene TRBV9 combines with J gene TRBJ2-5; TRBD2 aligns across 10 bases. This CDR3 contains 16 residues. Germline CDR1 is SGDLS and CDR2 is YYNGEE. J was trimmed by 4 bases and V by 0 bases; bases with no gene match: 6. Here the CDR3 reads CASSVELAGGGETQYF. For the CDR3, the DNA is TGTGCCAGCAGCGTAGAGTTAGCGGGAGGAGGAGAGACCCAGTACTTC.

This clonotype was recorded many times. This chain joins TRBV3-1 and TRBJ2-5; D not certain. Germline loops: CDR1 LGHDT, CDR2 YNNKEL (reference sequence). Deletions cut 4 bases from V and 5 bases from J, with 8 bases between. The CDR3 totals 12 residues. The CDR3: CASSPQWETQYF. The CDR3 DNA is TGTGCCAGCAGCCCCCAGTGGGAGACCCAGTACTTC.

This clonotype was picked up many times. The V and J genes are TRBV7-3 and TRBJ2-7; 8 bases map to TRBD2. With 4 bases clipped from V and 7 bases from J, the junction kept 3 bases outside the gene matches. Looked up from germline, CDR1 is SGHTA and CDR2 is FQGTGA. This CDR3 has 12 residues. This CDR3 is CASSSSGGEQYF. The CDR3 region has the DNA TGTGCCAGCAGCTCGAGCGGGGGAGAGCAGTACTTC. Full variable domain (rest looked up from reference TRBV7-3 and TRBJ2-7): GAGVSQTPSNKVTEKGKYVELRCDPISGHTALYWYRQSLGQGPEFLIYFQGTGAADDSGLPNDRFFAVRPEGSVSTLKIQRTERGDSAVYLCASSSSGGEQYFGPGTRLTVT.

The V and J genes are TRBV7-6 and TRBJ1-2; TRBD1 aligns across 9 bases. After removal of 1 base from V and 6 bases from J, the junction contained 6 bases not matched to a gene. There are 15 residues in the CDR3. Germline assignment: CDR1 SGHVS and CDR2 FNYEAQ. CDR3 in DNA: TGTGCCAGCAGCTTAGAGGAGGGGGACAGGGATGGCTACACCTTC. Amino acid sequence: CASSLEEGDRDGYTF. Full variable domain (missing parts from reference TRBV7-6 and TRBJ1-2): GAGVSQSPRYKVTKRGQDVALRCDPISGHVSLYWYRQALGQGPEFLTYFNYEAQQDKSGLPNDRFSAERPEGSISTLTIQRTEQRDSAMYRCASSLEEGDRDGYTFGSGTRLTVV.